A selection of T cell receptor beta chains follows, all from one sample in a study of cytomegalovirus exposure and HLA in healthy donors. Here immunoSEQ multiplex PCR was the method, and the copy in TCRdb shows in-frame clones only, minus some. The profile shows some 180,000 clones, around four fifths of them singletons. What was sequenced was PBMCs. These receptors originate from a middle-aged man in good health and CMV-seropositive. The CDR3 runs from the conserved cysteine through the conserved F or W. Each record gives: V gene, clone size, D gene, J gene, CDR3 protein, CDR3 DNA. A D gene is named only where the DNA matches it firmly. A row's size may be missing; if present it is once, few, many or a size class.

V: TRBV18; size: .; D: .; J: TRBJ1-1; CDR3: CASSPGGGRVGTEAFF; DNA: TGTGCCAGCTCACCAGGGGGCGGACGGGTAGGCACTGAAGCTTTCTTT
V: TRBV4-1; size: .; D: .; J: TRBJ2-2; CDR3: CASSQAEQGDAGRELFF; DNA: TGCGCCAGCAGCCAAGCGGAGCAAGGAGACGCTGGCCGGGAGCTGTTTTTT
V: TRBV7-7; size: once; D: .; J: TRBJ1-1; CDR3: CASSLYGGSTEAFF; DNA: TGTGCCAGCAGCTTGTACGGGGGGAGCACTGAAGCTTTCTTT
V: TRBV28; size: .; D: .; J: TRBJ1-2; CDR3: CASIGNGGGRSYTF; DNA: TGTGCCAGCATTGGAAACGGGGGGGGGCGTAGCTACACCTTC
V: TRBV2; size: .; D: .; J: TRBJ2-2; CDR3: CASRDQGSGELFF; DNA: TGTGCCAGCAGGGACCAGGGATCCGGGGAGCTGTTTTTT
V: TRBV5-4; size: .; D: TRBD1; J: TRBJ1-1; CDR3: CASSTDRETEAFF; DNA: TGTGCCAGCAGCACCGACAGGGAGACTGAAGCTTTCTTT
V: TRBV18; size: once; D: .; J: TRBJ1-1; CDR3: CASSPELGAEAFF; DNA: TGTGCCAGCTCACCGGAACTGGGGGCAGAAGCTTTCTTT
V: TRBV19; size: .; D: TRBD2; J: TRBJ2-7; CDR3: CASSMGRSSGYEQYF; DNA: TGTGCCAGTAGTATGGGGAGATCTAGCGGCTACGAGCAGTACTTC
V: TRBV5-6; size: .; D: .; J: TRBJ1-2; CDR3: CASSPFDRNYGYTF; DNA: TGTGCCAGCAGCCCCTTCGACAGAAACTATGGCTACACCTTC
V: TRBV7-9; size: .; D: .; J: TRBJ2-3; CDR3: CASSPAGDTQYF; DNA: TGTGCCAGCAGCCCGGCGGGGGATACGCAGTATTTT
V: TRBV28; size: .; D: .; J: TRBJ1-3; CDR3: CASHDSNSGNTIYF; DNA: TGTGCCAGCCACGACAGTAACTCTGGAAACACCATATATTTT
V: TRBV5-1; size: .; D: .; J: TRBJ2-3; CDR3: CASSLMFRGSTDTQYF; DNA: TGCGCCAGCAGCTTGATGTTCAGGGGTAGCACAGATACGCAGTATTTT
V: TRBV29-1; size: .; D: .; J: TRBJ1-2; CDR3: CSVERQQNYGYTF; DNA: TGCAGCGTTGAAAGACAACAGAACTATGGCTACACCTTC
V: TRBV19; size: .; D: TRBD1; J: TRBJ1-2; CDR3: CASSGDRDYGYTF; DNA: TGTGCCAGTAGTGGGGACAGGGACTATGGCTACACCTTC
V: TRBV5-6; size: .; D: .; J: TRBJ1-5; CDR3: CASSLDRQGRHQPQHF; DNA: TGTGCCAGCAGCTTGGATCGCCAGGGCCGGCATCAGCCCCAGCATTTT
V: TRBV15; size: few; D: TRBD2; J: TRBJ2-5; CDR3: CATSRPAGGLETQYF; DNA: TGTGCCACCAGCAGACCAGCGGGAGGGTTAGAGACCCAGTACTTC
V: TRBV7-9; size: once; D: .; J: TRBJ1-2; CDR3: CASSYDSNYGYTF; DNA: TGTGCCAGCAGCTACGACAGTAACTATGGCTACACCTTC
V: TRBV10-1; size: .; D: .; J: TRBJ1-2; CDR3: CASSVAVNYGYTF; DNA: TGCGCCAGCAGTGTGGCAGTTAACTATGGCTACACCTTC
V: TRBV5-6; size: .; D: TRBD2; J: TRBJ2-1; CDR3: CASSLMGGSSYNEQFF; DNA: TGTGCCAGCAGCTTGATGGGAGGGAGCTCCTACAATGAGCAGTTCTTC
V: TRBV12-5; size: .; D: TRBD1; J: TRBJ2-2; CDR3: CASVQAGTVNTGELFF; DNA: TGTGCTAGTGTTCAAGCCGGGACAGTCAACACCGGGGAGCTGTTTTTT
V: TRBV9; size: .; D: .; J: TRBJ1-2; CDR3: CASSPWQGNGYTF; DNA: TGTGCCAGCAGCCCGTGGCAGGGGAATGGCTACACCTTC
V: TRBV27; size: .; D: .; J: TRBJ2-1; CDR3: CASSLTNPKEQFF; DNA: TGTGCCAGCAGCCTAACCAACCCAAAAGAGCAGTTCTTC
V: TRBV5-1; size: .; D: .; J: TRBJ1-2; CDR3: CASSFEGIYGYTF; DNA: TGCGCCAGCAGCTTTGAGGGAATCTATGGCTACACCTTC
V: TRBV30; size: .; D: .; J: TRBJ1-2; CDR3: CAWRTAGVYGYTF; DNA: TGTGCCTGGAGGACGGCAGGGGTCTATGGCTACACCTTC
V: TRBV14; size: .; D: .; J: TRBJ1-1; CDR3: CASSLGRNTEAFF; DNA: TGTGCCAGCAGCCTTGGCAGGAACACTGAAGCTTTCTTT